These 13 T cell receptor beta chains were all obtained from the same sample, sequenced in a study of Ad26.COV2.S vaccination and SARS-CoV-2 variants. The treatment here: roughly 20 received Ad26.COV2.S at low or high dose, single or two shots; about five received placebo; per-sample allocation not given. The samples were gathered on day 63 after the first injection of vaccine or placebo. The protocol was immunoSEQ multiplex PCR, while the TCRdb copy is restricted to in-frame clones and leaves out a portion. This table holds more than 300,000 clones, around 83% found once. The sample in question was peripheral blood, obtained in a trial of Ad26.COV2.S vaccine versus placebo. The receptors derive from a person between 18 and 59 years old who received the Ad26.COV2.S COVID-19 vaccine or a placebo.

This chain links TRBV4-3 with TRBJ2-3; 9 bases match TRBD2. The V and J ends lost 4 bases and 2 bases, in that order; junction bases with no gene match: 10. The CDR3 extends over 17 amino acids. Germline V gene data show CDR1 as LGHNA and CDR2 as YSLEER. Here the CDR3 DNA reads TGCGCCAGCAGCCCCTCCCCGGGACTAGCCAACACAGATACGCAGTATTTT. As protein: CASSPSPGLANTDTQYF.

The chain combines TRBV7-9 with TRBJ1-5, with 8 bases fitting TRBD1. Per germline, CDR1 SEHNR and CDR2 FQNEAQ (reference sequence). CDR3 length equals 15 residues. J lost 6 bases, V lost 8 bases, and 12 bases had no gene match. The CDR3 sequence is CASGFSGQEGQPQHF. CDR3 DNA: TGTGCCAGCGGGTTTTCGGGACAGGAAGGTCAGCCCCAGCATTTT.

This sequence joins TRBV10-3 and TRBJ2-2; possibly TRBD1 or TRBD2 for D (5 bases each). The CDR3 sequence is 14 residues long. Germline V CDR1 and CDR2: ENHRY, SYGVKD. The germline V and J ends were trimmed by 4 bases and 2 bases, with 8 bases remaining between them. This CDR3 is CAISGGENTGELFF. The CDR3, as DNA: TGTGCCATCAGTGGAGGGGAAAACACCGGGGAGCTGTTTTTT.

The V gene is TRBV30, the J gene TRBJ2-3; 10 positions match TRBD1. V shed 3 bases, J shed 6 bases, and the junction held 9 bases outside the gene matches. Germline CDR1 is GTSNPN and CDR2 is SVGIG (reference sequence). There are 15 residues in the CDR3. CDR3 amino acids: CAWRGGQGVSDTQYF. CDR3 in DNA: TGTGCCTGGAGAGGAGGACAGGGGGTGTCGGATACGCAGTATTTT.

The chain has TRBV3-1 (or the pseudogene TRBV3-2) and TRBJ1-2; 12 nucleotides match TRBD1. There are 16 residues in the CDR3. The V gene end was trimmed by 1 base and the J gene end by 8 bases; junction bases not matched to a gene: 8. The V gene's germline CDR1 is LGHDT and CDR2 YNNKEL (reference sequence). The CDR3 spells CASSQGLGTGGWGYTF. The CDR3 nucleotides are TGTGCCAGCAGCCAAGGGCTTGGGACAGGGGGCTGGGGCTACACCTTC.

The chain carries TRBV5-4 and TRBJ2-2, with D perhaps matching TRBD2 (6 bases). Germline V gene data show CDR1 as SGHNT and CDR2 as YYREEE (reference sequence). The germline V and J ends were trimmed by 0 bases and 6 bases, with 15 bases remaining between them. The CDR3 covers 16 residues. CDR3 loop: CASSLDLAPGAGELFF. CDR3 in DNA: TGTGCCAGCAGCTTGGACCTGGCGCCGGGGGCCGGGGAGCTGTTTTTT.

This sequence joins TRBV7-2 and TRBJ2-3; either TRBD1 or TRBD2 may supply D (6 bases each). The CDR3 sequence is 15 residues long. Germline V gene sequence: CDR1 SGHTA, CDR2 FQGNSA. V lost 5 bases to trimming and J lost 7 bases, with 19 bases between them. The CDR3 DNA reads as TGTGCCAGCAGCCGCGAACTCGTAGGGGGGCATACGCAGTATTTT. Encoded protein: CASSRELVGGHTQYF. Full variable domain (outside the CDR3, taken from reference TRBV7-2 and TRBJ2-3): GAGVSQSPSNKVTEKGKDVELRCDPISGHTALYWYRQSLGQGLEFLIYFQGNSAPDKSGLPSDRFSAERTGGSVSTLTIQRTQQEDSAVYLCASSRELVGGHTQYFGPGTRLTVL.

Points on this clone: At the DNA level, this CDR3 is encoded by other sequences in the same sample as well. The rearrangement links TRBV14 to TRBJ2-3; TRBD2 is a possible D gene (5 bases). The V and J ends lost 1 base and 4 bases respectively, with 6 bases between them. CDR1 and CDR2 (germline): SGHDN, FVKESK. The CDR3 spans 13 residues. CDR3 nucleotides: TGTGCCAGCAGCCAAGCCGGGGCAGATACGCAGTATTTT. Its protein product is CASSQAGADTQYF.

The chain combines TRBV9 with TRBJ1-1, with 7 bases lining up with TRBD1. From germline, CDR1 is SGDLS and CDR2 YYNGEE. The CDR3 covers 14 residues. Trimming took 3 bases from V and 5 from J; bases not matched to a gene: 7. The chain's CDR3 is CASSGRQGRTEAFF. Written as DNA, the CDR3 is TGTGCCAGCAGCGGACGACAGGGTCGGACTGAAGCTTTCTTT.

The chain has TRBV5-1 and TRBJ2-7; TRBD1 matches at 7 bases. The CDR3 loop spans 13 amino acids. The ends lost 6 bases at V and 0 bases at J; junction bases unmatched: 3. CDR1 is SGHRS, CDR2 YFSETQ, per germline. The CDR3 sequence is CASMGTASYEQYF. The CDR3 nucleotides are TGCGCCAGCATGGGGACAGCCTCCTACGAGCAGTACTTC.

CDR3 DNA: TGTGCCAGCAGTGTGGGGCAGACGGAGACCCAGTACTTC. It encodes CASSVGQTETQYF. J is TRBJ2-5 and V is TRBV2, with a weak D call TRBD1 (5 bases). This CDR3 region has 13 residues. Germline lookup yields CDR1 SNHLY and CDR2 FYNNEI. Trimming left V 4 bases short and J 5 bases short, with 11 bases between.

This chain links TRBV5-1 with TRBJ1-2, with a tentative D call TRBD1 (5 bases). The CDR3 length is 15 residues. V was cut by 0 bases and J by 4 bases, with 13 bases left in between. Germline V CDR1 and CDR2: SGHRS, YFSETQ. The CDR3 reads CASSLVGDEGYGYTF. The DNA of the CDR3 is TGCGCCAGCAGCTTGGTTGGGGACGAAGGCTATGGCTACACCTTC.

This clone was counted once. The rearrangement uses TRBV21-1 and TRBJ1-1; the D call TRBD1 from the table was never checked on the DNA. TRBV21-1 is given as a pseudogene. The CDR3 consists of 12 residues. The CDR3 sequence: CASSRTEFEAFF. The DNA for the CDR3 is TGTGCCAGCAGTAGGACAGAGTTTGAAGCTTTCTTT.